The T cell receptor (beta chain) described here comes from a study of shared clonotypes between healthy human individuals. TCRdb keeps only in-frame clones here, not all; method: immunoSEQ multiplex PCR. The table lists hundreds of thousands of clones, roughly four fifths of them singletons. There are a few counts of this clone. V shed 4 bases, J shed 6 bases, and the junction held 14 bases outside the gene matches. The CDR3 runs 17 residues. Looked up from germline, CDR1 is SGHRS and CDR2 is YFSETQ. Sequencing used PBMCs. This TCR was recovered from a woman between 40 and 55 years old in good health. Some clones in this sample may be carry-over from other donors' samples. The chain is built from TRBV5-1 and TRBJ1-4, with 8 positions matching TRBD1. In DNA, the CDR3 is TGCGCCAGCAGCCACCGGGACAGGAGGGTGGGTGATGAAAAACTGTTTTTT. Amino acid sequence: CASSHRDRRVGDEKLFF.